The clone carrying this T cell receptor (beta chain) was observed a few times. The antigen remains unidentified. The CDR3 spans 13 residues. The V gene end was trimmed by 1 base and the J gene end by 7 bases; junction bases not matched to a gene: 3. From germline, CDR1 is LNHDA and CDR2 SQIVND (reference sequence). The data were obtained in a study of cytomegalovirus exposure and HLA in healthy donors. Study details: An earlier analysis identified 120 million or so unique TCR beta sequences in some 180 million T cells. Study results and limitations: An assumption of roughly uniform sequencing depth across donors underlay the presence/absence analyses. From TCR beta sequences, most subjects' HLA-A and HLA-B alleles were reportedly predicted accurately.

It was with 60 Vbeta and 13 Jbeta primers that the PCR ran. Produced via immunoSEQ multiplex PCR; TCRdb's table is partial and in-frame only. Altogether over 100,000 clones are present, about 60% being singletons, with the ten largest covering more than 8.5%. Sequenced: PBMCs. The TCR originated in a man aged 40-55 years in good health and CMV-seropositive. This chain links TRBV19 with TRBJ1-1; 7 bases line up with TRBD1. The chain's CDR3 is CASSIVGQDEAFF. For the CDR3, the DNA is TGTGCCAGTAGTATAGTCGGACAGGATGAAGCTTTCTTT.